The next 29 T cell receptor beta chains were all read from a single sample in a study of T cells after yellow fever vaccination. TCRdb analysed the 5' RACE reads with MiXCR anew, one entry per CDR3 protein. The repertoire holds more than 90,000 distinct CDR3 sequences, with 7.2% as singletons. The specimen was CD4+ T cells sorted from PBMCs, collected 45 days after the first yellow fever vaccination. These receptors were collected from a man between 18 and 35 years old who received the YFV17D yellow fever vaccine.

Many counts were recorded for this clonotype. J is TRBJ2-7 and V is TRBV2; tentatively, D is TRBD1 (5 bases). This CDR3 is built from 14 residues. The germline V and J ends were trimmed by 6 bases and 7 bases, with 19 bases remaining between them. In germline, CDR1 is SNHLY, CDR2 FYNNEI. The CDR3 loop reads CASSEWTPPREQYF. The CDR3 DNA sequence: TGTGCCAGCAGCGAATGGACACCCCCTAGGGAGCAGTACTTC.

This clonotype appeared many times. V and J are TRBV6-2 or TRBV6-3 and TRBJ2-3, with a tentative D call TRBD2 (6 bases). The CDR3 sequence is 16 residues long. CDR1 is MNHEY, CDR2 SVGEGT, per germline. V was shortened by 2 bases and J by 10 bases, with 22 bases between the two germline ends. The CDR3 protein is CASSYMGLRMRGAQYF. The DNA of the CDR3 is TGTGCCAGCAGTTACATGGGACTCCGAATGCGCGGGGCGCAGTATTTT.

This clonotype turned up a few times. The rearrangement uses TRBV5-6 and TRBJ2-7; D might be TRBD1 (5 bases). The CDR3 has 12 amino acids. Germline values: CDR1 SGHDT, CDR2 YYEEEE. Trimming took off 1 base at V and 3 bases at J, with 5 bases between the two ends. The CDR3, as DNA: TGTGCCAGCAGCTTGCAGGGCTACGAGCAGTACGTC. It is translated as CASSLQGYEQYV.

At least ten counts were recorded for this clonotype. The chain combines TRBV5-1 with TRBJ2-3; TRBD2 matches at 10 bases. The ends lost 5 bases at V and 4 bases at J; junction bases unmatched: 10. CDR3 length: 16 amino acids. The germline gives CDR1 SGHRS, CDR2 YFSETQ. The CDR3 loop is CASRRLAGAGADTQYF. The CDR3 region has the DNA TGCGCCAGCAGACGGCTAGCGGGGGCTGGGGCAGATACGCAGTATTTT.

The chain employs TRBV12-2 and TRBJ2-7. TRBV12-2 is noted as a pseudogene. CDR3 length: 15 amino acids. The DNA of the CDR3 is TGTGCAAGTCGCTCGCAAAACCTCTGCTCCTACGAGCAGTACGTC. Protein product: CASRSQNLCSYEQYV.

This clonotype was found many times. The CDR3 nucleotides read TGTGCCACCAGCAGAGCGGCAGGGGCCAGCAATCAGCCCCAGCATTTT. Translation: CATSRAAGASNQPQHF. V and J are TRBV15 and TRBJ1-5, with a tentative D call TRBD1 (6 bases). Germline V gene sequence: CDR1 LNHNV, CDR2 YYDKDF (reference sequence). There are 16 residues in the CDR3. Trimming took off 1 base at V and 1 base at J, with 11 bases between the two ends.

With regard to this clonotype: A much bigger clone sits one base away, suggesting this may be a read error. CDR3 bases: TGTGCCAGCAGCTCTTGGACGGGGAATACCGGGGAGCTGTTTTTT. It translates to CASSSWTGNTGELFF. The rearrangement uses TRBV11-3 and TRBJ2-2, with D possibly TRBD2 on 5 matching bases. Germline CDR1 SGHNT, CDR2 YENEEA. V dropped 4 bases and J dropped 5 bases, with 14 bases sitting between them. This CDR3 has 15 amino acids.

On this clonotype itself: A much bigger clone sits one base away, suggesting this may be a read error. The J gene is TRBJ1-6, the V gene TRBV6-2 or TRBV6-3; D uncertain. CDR3 size: 19 residues. With 0 bases removed from V and 0 bases from J, the gap between germline ends came to 15 bases. The germline V gene has CDR1 MNHEY and CDR2 SVGEGT. CDR3 sequence reads: CASSYSGRWTSSYNSPLHF. Written as DNA, the CDR3 is TGTGCCAGCAGTTACTCTGGGAGGTGGACTAGCTCCTATAATTCACCCCTCCACTTT.

This chain connects TRBV7-3 to TRBJ2-2, with TRBD1 as a possible D gene (6 bases). This CDR3 has 14 amino acids. The V gene lost 8 bases and the J gene lost 1 base, with 11 bases spanning the gap. Germline loops: CDR1 SGHTA, CDR2 FQGTGA. CDR3 sequence (DNA): TGTGCCAGCGGGGTGGGACAGAACACCGGGGAGCTGTTTTTT. It codes for CASGVGQNTGELFF.

This clonotype was counted many times. This chain uses TRBV11-2 with TRBJ1-1; TRBD1 agrees at 7 bases. Losses at the gene ends were 8 bases for V and 7 bases for J; bases not matched to a gene: 10. Germline CDR1 SGHAT, CDR2 FQNNGV. This CDR3 is 13 amino acids long. CDR3 coding DNA: TGTGCCAGCGGATTCACGCGGGACAGTGAAGCTTTCTTT. It encodes CASGFTRDSEAFF.

This clonotype was seen at least ten times. This chain uses TRBV5-1 with TRBJ2-3, with 10 bases aligning to TRBD2. The V gene's germline CDR1 is SGHRS and CDR2 YFSETQ. CDR3 size: 16 residues. V gave up 4 bases and J gave up 2 bases; unmatched junction bases: 7. Here the CDR3 DNA reads TGCGCCAGCAGCAAGGGCCTAGCGGGGGTCACAGATACGCAGTATTTT. The encoded protein is CASSKGLAGVTDTQYF.

This clonotype was found many times. The chain has TRBV4-3 and TRBJ1-1; D gene ambiguous. Germline CDR1 reads LGHNA; CDR2 reads YSLEER. V was shortened by 1 base and J by 3 bases, with 21 bases between the two germline ends. The CDR3 consists of 18 residues. CDR3 loop: CASSQAAAGPETDTEAFF. The CDR3 region has the DNA TGCGCCAGCAGCCAAGCGGCGGCAGGCCCTGAGACGGACACTGAAGCTTTCTTT.

In this sample, this clonotype turned up many times. J is TRBJ2-4 and V is TRBV4-1; possibly TRBD2 for D (5 bases). Germline lookup yields CDR1 MGHRA and CDR2 YSYEKL. Trimming took 1 base from V and 7 from J, leaving 17 bases between them. The CDR3 covers 16 residues. CDR3 residues: CASSQGVLRGRNIQYF. The CDR3 nucleotides read TGCGCCAGCAGCCAAGGGGTGTTACGGGGTAGGAACATTCAGTACTTC.

This chain uses TRBV6-5 with TRBJ1-3; D ambiguous. This CDR3 is built from 11 residues. The V and J ends lost 10 bases and 2 bases respectively, with 6 bases between them. CDR1 is MNHEY and CDR2 is SVGAGI in the germline V gene. The CDR3 protein is CATGTGNTIYF. The DNA of the CDR3 is TGTGCCACGGGAACTGGAAACACCATATATTTT.

This clonotype appeared many times. CDR3 sequence reads: CASSHRDRGGQPQHF. Here the CDR3 DNA reads TGTGCCAGCAGTCACCGGGACAGGGGTGGTCAGCCCCAGCATTTT. V gene TRBV6-2 or TRBV6-3 combines with J gene TRBJ1-5; 10 bases agree with TRBD1. With V trimmed by 5 bases and J by 6 bases, 7 bases remained unmatched. The germline gives CDR1 MNHEY, CDR2 SVGEGT. CDR3 length: 15 residues.

This clonotype showed up many times. The genes are TRBV5-1 and TRBJ1-2; a weak D match, TRBD1 (6 bases). Deletions cut 4 bases from V and 7 bases from J, with 20 bases between. CDR1 SGHRS and CDR2 YFSETQ come from the germline V gene. The CDR3 covers 15 residues. The CDR3 region is CASSNGPSGDGGYTF. In DNA form, the CDR3 reads TGCGCCAGCAGCAACGGACCCTCAGGGGACGGTGGCTACACCTTC.

This clonotype was observed at least ten times. V gene TRBV4-2 combines with J gene TRBJ2-3, with a possible D match to TRBD2 (6 bases). CDR3 length: 13 amino acids. Per the germline V gene, CDR1 is LGHNA and CDR2 is YNFKEQ. V lost 0 bases and J lost 9, with 10 bases in between. The CDR3 reads CASSQEEGRTQYF. The CDR3 nucleotides are TGTGCCAGCAGCCAAGAGGAAGGGAGGACGCAGTATTTT.

This clonotype was seen only a few times. This chain links TRBV6-2 or TRBV6-3 with TRBJ2-5; D may correspond to TRBD1 or TRBD2 (6 bases each). The V and J ends lost 5 bases and 5 bases respectively, with 15 bases between them. Germline V gene data show CDR1 as MNHEY and CDR2 as SVGEGT. This CDR3 is 14 amino acids long. The CDR3 bases are TGTGCCAGCAGTACGGAGGGGGGTATGGAGACCCAGTACTTC. It specifies CASSTEGGMETQYF.

In its sample, this clonotype was seen many times. The CDR3, as DNA: TGTGCCAGTAGCGGGGGGTCCTACAATGAGCAGTTCTTC. Its translation: CASSGGSYNEQFF. V is TRBV19 and J is TRBJ2-1, with TRBD2 matching over 7 bases. This CDR3 contains 13 residues. Germline CDR1 is LNHDA and CDR2 is SQIVND (reference sequence). V dropped 6 bases and J dropped 1; count of bases not matched to a gene: 0.

This clonotype was observed many times. V usage is TRBV7-9 and J usage is TRBJ2-1; 8 bases fit TRBD1. Trimming took 7 bases from V and 2 from J; bases not matched to a gene: 7. Germline loops: CDR1 SEHNR, CDR2 FQNEAQ (reference sequence). The CDR3 covers 15 residues. The DNA for the CDR3 is TGTGCCAGCAACATAGGACAGGGTCCCTACAATGAGCAGTTCTTC. It translates to CASNIGQGPYNEQFF. Full variable domain (missing parts from reference TRBV7-9 and TRBJ2-1): DTGVSQNPRHKITKRGQNVTFRCDPISEHNRLYWYRQTLGQGPEFLTYFQNEAQLEKSRLLSDRFSAERPKGSFSTLEIQRTEQGDSAMYLCASNIGQGPYNEQFFGPGTRLTVL.

This clonotype was seen many times. The V gene is TRBV20-1, the J gene TRBJ1-4; D is uncertain. The CDR3 is made up of 12 amino acids. Germline V gives CDR1 DFQATT, CDR2 SNEGSKA (reference sequence). Trimming removed 4 bases from V and 2 bases from J, with 5 bases in between. In nucleotides, the CDR3 is TGCAGTGCTATGGGGACTAATGAAAAACTGTTTTTT. It is translated as CSAMGTNEKLFF.

This clonotype was recorded many times. The chain is built from TRBV7-2 and TRBJ2-2; D is undetermined. Germline CDR1 reads SGHTA; CDR2 reads FQGNSA. Trimming left V 1 base short and J 3 bases short, with 0 bases between. This CDR3 is built from 12 residues. The CDR3 reads CASSLDTGELFF. Written as DNA, the CDR3 is TGTGCCAGCAGCTTAGACACCGGGGAGCTGTTTTTT. Full variable domain (missing parts from reference TRBV7-2 and TRBJ2-2): GAGVSQSPSNKVTEKGKDVELRCDPISGHTALYWYRQSLGQGLEFLIYFQGNSAPDKSGLPSDRFSAERTGGSVSTLTIQRTQQEDSAVYLCASSLDTGELFFGEGSRLTVL.

In this sample, this clonotype turned up a few times. The chain links TRBV19 to TRBJ2-5; 8 bases are a match to TRBD2. The CDR3 covers 15 residues. J lost 3 bases, V lost 6 bases, and 9 bases had no gene match. Germline assignment: CDR1 LNHDA and CDR2 SQIVND (reference sequence). The CDR3 sequence is CASRDSSGGEETQYF. CDR3 coding DNA: TGTGCCAGTAGGGACTCGTCGGGGGGGGAAGAGACCCAGTACTTC.

Many counts were recorded for this clonotype. The chain employs TRBV5-1 and TRBJ2-7; 9 positions agree with TRBD1. The germline gives CDR1 SGHRS, CDR2 YFSETQ. CDR3 length: 15 residues. V lost 0 bases to trimming and J lost 6 bases; unmatched junction nucleotides: 7. CDR3 sequence reads: CASSLVGTGTSEQYV. The CDR3 DNA sequence: TGCGCCAGCAGCTTGGTTGGGACAGGGACGAGCGAGCAGTACGTC.

This clonotype was counted at least ten times. V usage is TRBV7-2 and J usage is TRBJ1-5; tentative D call: TRBD1 (5 bases). Trimming removed 5 bases from V and 4 bases from J, with 12 bases in between. CDR1 is SGHTA and CDR2 is FQGNSA in the germline V gene. This CDR3 has 14 residues. DNA of the CDR3: TGTGCCAGCAGCCGAGACAGACCTAATCAGCCCCAGCATTTT. Translation gives CASSRDRPNQPQHF. Complete variable domain (other parts from reference TRBV7-2 and TRBJ1-5): GAGVSQSPSNKVTEKGKDVELRCDPISGHTALYWYRQSLGQGLEFLIYFQGNSAPDKSGLPSDRFSAERTGGSVSTLTIQRTQQEDSAVYLCASSRDRPNQPQHFGDGTRLSIL.

This clonotype was observed many times. This chain connects TRBV7-3 to TRBJ2-1; TRBD2 matches 9 bases. With V trimmed by 8 bases and J by 4 bases, 6 bases remained unmatched. This CDR3 contains 14 residues. CDR1 and CDR2 (germline): SGHTA, FQGTGA. The CDR3 DNA sequence: TGTGCCAGCTCTGTCCTAGCGGGGTACAATGAGCAGTTCTTC. Translation gives CASSVLAGYNEQFF.

This clonotype was counted at least ten times. The chain is built from TRBV18 and TRBJ2-2, with TRBD1 matching over 9 bases. The trim removed 3 bases at V and 3 bases at J, leaving 11 bases unmatched. In germline, CDR1 is KGHSH, CDR2 LQKENI. The CDR3 is made up of 18 amino acids. The CDR3 loop is CASSPHRWGQGDTGELFF. In DNA form, the CDR3 reads TGTGCCAGCTCACCTCACCGATGGGGACAGGGAGACACCGGGGAGCTGTTTTTT.

This clonotype was seen ten or more times. The chain joins TRBV5-1 to TRBJ2-7; 11 bases agree with TRBD2. V was clipped by 5 bases and J by 0 bases; unmatched bases: 7. This CDR3 has 16 residues. CDR1 and CDR2 from the germline V gene are SGHRS and YFSETQ. The CDR3 nucleotides read TGCGCCAGCAGACTCACTAGCGGGGGCGTCTCCTACGAGCAGTACTTC. Protein product: CASRLTSGGVSYEQYF.

This clonotype showed up many times. This chain links TRBV10-3 with TRBJ2-3; the match to TRBD2 covers 9 bases. Germline lookup yields CDR1 ENHRY and CDR2 SYGVKD. The CDR3 consists of 13 residues. The V segment lost 9 bases and the J segment 3 bases; nucleotides outside the gene matches: 4. CDR3 region: CAILAGATDTQYF. The CDR3 bases are TGTGCCATTTTAGCGGGGGCGACAGATACGCAGTATTTT.